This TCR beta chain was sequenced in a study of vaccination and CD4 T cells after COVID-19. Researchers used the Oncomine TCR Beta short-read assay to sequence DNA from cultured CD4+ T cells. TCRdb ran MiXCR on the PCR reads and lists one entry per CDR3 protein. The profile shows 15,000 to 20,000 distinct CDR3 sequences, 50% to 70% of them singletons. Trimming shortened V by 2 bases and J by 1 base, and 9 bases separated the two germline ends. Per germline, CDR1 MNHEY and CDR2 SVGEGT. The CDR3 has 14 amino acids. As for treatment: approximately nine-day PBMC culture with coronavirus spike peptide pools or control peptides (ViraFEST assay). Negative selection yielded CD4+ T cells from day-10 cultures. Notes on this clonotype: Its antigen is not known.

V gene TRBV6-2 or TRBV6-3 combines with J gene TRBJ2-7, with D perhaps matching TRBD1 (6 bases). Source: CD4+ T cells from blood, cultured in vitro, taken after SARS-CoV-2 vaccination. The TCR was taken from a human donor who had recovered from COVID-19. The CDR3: CASSYPDSSYEQYF. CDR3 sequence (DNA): TGTGCCAGCAGTTACCCGGACAGTTCCTACGAGCAGTACTTC.